This T cell receptor beta chain was sequenced in a study of Ad26.COV2.S vaccination and SARS-CoV-2 variants. Study in general: The vaccine Ad26.COV2.S was put into the muscle once, or twice with 56 days between.

CDR1 LGHDT and CDR2 YNNKEL come from the germline V gene (reference sequence). The CDR3 contains 15 residues. Trimming cost V 1 base and J 0 bases, with 9 bases left between them. Treatment in this sample: approximately 18 received Ad26.COV2.S at low or high dose, single or two shots; 5 received placebo; per-sample allocation not given. Sample collection was performed on day 63 after the first vaccine or placebo injection. Wuhan-strain spike was delivered by a replication-incompetent Ad26 vector. Whole-study results and caveats: Considerable breadth of spike-specific CD8+ and CD4+ T cell responses has reportedly been documented following vaccination.

Details on this clone: Antigen unknown.

TCRdb's table, derived via immunoSEQ multiplex PCR, lists solely in-frame clones and lacks some. In the table there are about 350,000 clones, 80% to 90% of which are singletons. The chain is built from TRBV3-1 (or the pseudogene TRBV3-2) and TRBJ1-1; D gene uncertain. The sequence came from a person aged 18-65 years who received the Ad26.COV2.S COVID-19 vaccine or a placebo. The source was peripheral blood, collected in a trial of Ad26.COV2.S vaccine versus placebo. The CDR3: CASSQAATMNTEAFF. The CDR3 DNA reads TGTGCCAGCAGCCAAGCGGCAACTATGAACACTGAAGCTTTCTTT.